The following is a T cell receptor beta chain sequence with its context. CTLA-4 blockade with ipilimumab, together with focal radiation, was given to patients with chemo-refractory metastatic non-small-cell lung cancer. The data derive from a study of radiotherapy plus CTLA-4 blockade in lung cancer. Only in-frame clones appear in the TCRdb table, and some are missing; sequencing was by immunoSEQ multiplex PCR. Here the sample spans approximately 33,000 clones, 70% to 80% being singletons. Germline V lookup: CDR1 SGHRS, CDR2 YFSETQ. This CDR3 has 15 residues. The V and J ends lost 0 bases and 0 bases respectively, with 8 bases between them.

The chain couples TRBV5-1 to TRBJ2-3; possible D gene TRBD1, 6 bases. Here the sequenced sample was peripheral blood, taken from a patient treated with radiotherapy plus ipilimumab. The sequence was obtained from a human donor with non-small cell lung cancer who had stable disease on radiotherapy plus ipilimumab. The CDR3 reads CASSLVQGSTDTQYF. The CDR3 nucleotides are TGCGCCAGCAGCTTGGTACAGGGAAGCACAGATACGCAGTATTTT.